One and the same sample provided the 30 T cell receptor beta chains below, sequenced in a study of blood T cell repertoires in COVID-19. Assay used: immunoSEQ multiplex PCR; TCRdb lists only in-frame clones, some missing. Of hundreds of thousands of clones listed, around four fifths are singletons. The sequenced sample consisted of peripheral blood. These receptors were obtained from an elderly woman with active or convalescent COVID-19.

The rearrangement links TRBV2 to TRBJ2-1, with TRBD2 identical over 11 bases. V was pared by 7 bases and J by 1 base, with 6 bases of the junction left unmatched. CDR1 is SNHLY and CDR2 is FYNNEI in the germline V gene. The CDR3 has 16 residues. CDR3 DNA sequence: TGTGCCAGCACCAGACTAGCGGGGCGGTCCTACAATGAGCAGTTCTTC. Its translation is CASTRLAGRSYNEQFF.

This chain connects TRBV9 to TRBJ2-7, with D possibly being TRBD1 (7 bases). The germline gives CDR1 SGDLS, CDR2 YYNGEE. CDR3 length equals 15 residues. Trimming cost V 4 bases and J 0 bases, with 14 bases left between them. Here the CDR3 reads CASSPGGTASYEQYF. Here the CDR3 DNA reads TGTGCCAGCAGCCCTGGGGGGACAGCCTCCTACGAGCAGTACTTC.

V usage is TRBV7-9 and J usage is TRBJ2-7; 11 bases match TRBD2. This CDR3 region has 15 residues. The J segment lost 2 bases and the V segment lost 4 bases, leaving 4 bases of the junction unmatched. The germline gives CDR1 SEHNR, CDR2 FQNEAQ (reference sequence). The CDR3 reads CASSYLAGGAYEQYF. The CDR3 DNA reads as TGTGCCAGCAGCTATCTAGCGGGAGGTGCCTACGAGCAGTACTTC.

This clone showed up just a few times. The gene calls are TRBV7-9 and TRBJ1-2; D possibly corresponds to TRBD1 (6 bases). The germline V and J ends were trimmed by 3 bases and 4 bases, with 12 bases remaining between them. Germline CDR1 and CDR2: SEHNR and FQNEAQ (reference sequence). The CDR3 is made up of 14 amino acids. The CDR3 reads CASSLVKGVYGYTF. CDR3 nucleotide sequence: TGTGCCAGCAGCTTGGTCAAGGGGGTCTATGGCTACACCTTC.

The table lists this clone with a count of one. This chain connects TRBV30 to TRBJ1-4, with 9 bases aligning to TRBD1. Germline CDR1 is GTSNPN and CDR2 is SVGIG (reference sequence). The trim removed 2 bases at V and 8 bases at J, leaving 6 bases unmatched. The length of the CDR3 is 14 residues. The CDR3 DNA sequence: TGTGCCTGGAGTCAGACAGGGGGGGACGAAAAACTGTTTTTT. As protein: CAWSQTGGDEKLFF.

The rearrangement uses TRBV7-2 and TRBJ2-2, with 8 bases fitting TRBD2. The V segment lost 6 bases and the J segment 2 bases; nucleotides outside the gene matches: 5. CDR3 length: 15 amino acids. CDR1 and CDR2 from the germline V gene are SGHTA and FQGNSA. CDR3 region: CASRKLAENTGELFF. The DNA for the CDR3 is TGTGCCAGCAGAAAACTAGCGGAAAACACCGGGGAGCTGTTTTTT.

CDR3 DNA: TGTGCCAGCAGCGCCTCCTCGACAGGGTCGGGTGAGCAGTTCTTC. It yields the protein CASSASSTGSGEQFF. The chain uses TRBV9 and TRBJ2-1; 7 bases align to TRBD1. V lost 3 bases and J lost 9; bases outside the gene matches: 12. Germline V gene sequence: CDR1 SGDLS, CDR2 YYNGEE. This CDR3 is built from 15 residues.

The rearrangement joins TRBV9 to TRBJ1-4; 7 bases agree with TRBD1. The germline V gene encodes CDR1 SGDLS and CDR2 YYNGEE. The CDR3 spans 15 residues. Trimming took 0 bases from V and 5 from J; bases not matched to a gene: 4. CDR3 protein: CASSVEGRGNEKLFF. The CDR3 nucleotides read TGTGCCAGCAGCGTAGAGGGCAGGGGGAATGAAAAACTGTTTTTT.

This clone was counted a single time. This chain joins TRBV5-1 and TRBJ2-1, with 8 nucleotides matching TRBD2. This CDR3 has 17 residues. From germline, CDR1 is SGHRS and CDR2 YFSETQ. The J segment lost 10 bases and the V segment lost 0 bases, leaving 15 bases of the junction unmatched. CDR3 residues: CASSLGSGTSGMGEQFF. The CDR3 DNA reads TGCGCCAGCAGCTTGGGTTCAGGGACTAGTGGGATGGGGGAGCAGTTCTTC.

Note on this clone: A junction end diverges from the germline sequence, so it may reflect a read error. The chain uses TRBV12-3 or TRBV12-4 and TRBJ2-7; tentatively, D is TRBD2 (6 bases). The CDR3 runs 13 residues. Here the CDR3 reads CASSLEAGTPSSF. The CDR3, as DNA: TGTGCCAGCAGTTTAGAAGCCGGGACTCCTAGTTCGTTC.

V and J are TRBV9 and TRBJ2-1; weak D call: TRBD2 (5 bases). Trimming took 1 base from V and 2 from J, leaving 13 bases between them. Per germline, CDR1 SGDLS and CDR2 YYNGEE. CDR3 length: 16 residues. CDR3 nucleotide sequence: TGTGCCAGCAGCGTAACCCCCGGGGAGACCTACAATGAGCAGTTCTTC. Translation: CASSVTPGETYNEQFF.

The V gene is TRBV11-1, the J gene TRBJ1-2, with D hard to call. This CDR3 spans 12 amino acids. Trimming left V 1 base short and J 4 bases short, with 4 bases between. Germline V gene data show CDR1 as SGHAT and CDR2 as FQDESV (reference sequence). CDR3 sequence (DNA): TGTGCCAGCAGCTTAGGAGCCTATGGCTACACCTTC. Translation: CASSLGAYGYTF. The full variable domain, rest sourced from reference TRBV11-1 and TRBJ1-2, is EAEVAQSPRYKITEKSQAVAFWCDPISGHATLYWYRQILGQGPELLVQFQDESVVDDSQLPKDRFSAERLKGVDSTLKIQPAELGDSAMYLCASSLGAYGYTFGSGTRLTVV.

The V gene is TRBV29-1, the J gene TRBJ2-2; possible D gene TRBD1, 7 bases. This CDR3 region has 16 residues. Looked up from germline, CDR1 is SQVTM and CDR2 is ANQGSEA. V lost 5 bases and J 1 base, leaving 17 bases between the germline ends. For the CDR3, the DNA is TGCAGCGTTCGGGAGCCGGGACAGATGAACACCGGGGAGCTGTTTTTT. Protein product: CSVREPGQMNTGELFF.

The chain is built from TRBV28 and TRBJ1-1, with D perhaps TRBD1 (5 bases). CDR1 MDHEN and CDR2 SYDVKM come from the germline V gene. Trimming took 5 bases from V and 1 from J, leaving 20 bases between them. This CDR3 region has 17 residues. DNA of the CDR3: TGTGCCAGCAGTACGGACATAAACTTGCCACCGAACACTGAAGCTTTCTTT. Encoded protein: CASSTDINLPPNTEAFF.

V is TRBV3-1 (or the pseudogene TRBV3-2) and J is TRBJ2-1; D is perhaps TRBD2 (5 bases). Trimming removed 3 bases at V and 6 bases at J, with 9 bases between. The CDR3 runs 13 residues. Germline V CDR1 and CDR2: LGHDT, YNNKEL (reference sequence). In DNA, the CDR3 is TGTGCCAGCAGCCAGACTAACCTCAATGAGCAGTTCTTC. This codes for CASSQTNLNEQFF.

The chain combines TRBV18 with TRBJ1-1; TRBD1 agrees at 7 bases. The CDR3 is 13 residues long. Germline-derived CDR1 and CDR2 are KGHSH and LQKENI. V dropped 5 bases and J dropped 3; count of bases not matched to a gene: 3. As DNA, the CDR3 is TGTGCCAGCTCATACCAGGGGGACACTGAAGCTTTCTTT. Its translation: CASSYQGDTEAFF.

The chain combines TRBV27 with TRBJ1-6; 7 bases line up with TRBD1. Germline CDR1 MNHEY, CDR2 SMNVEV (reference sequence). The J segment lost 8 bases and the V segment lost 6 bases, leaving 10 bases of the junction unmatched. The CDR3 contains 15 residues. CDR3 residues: CASRTWDSVDSPLHF. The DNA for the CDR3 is TGTGCCAGCAGGACCTGGGACAGTGTGGATTCACCCCTCCACTTT.

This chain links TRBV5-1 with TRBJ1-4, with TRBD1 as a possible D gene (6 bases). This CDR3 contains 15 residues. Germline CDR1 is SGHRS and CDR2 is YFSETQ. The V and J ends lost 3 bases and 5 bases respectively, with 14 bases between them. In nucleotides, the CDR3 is TGCGCCAGCAGCTACGGGGTCGGACAGAATGAAAAACTGTTTTTT. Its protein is CASSYGVGQNEKLFF.

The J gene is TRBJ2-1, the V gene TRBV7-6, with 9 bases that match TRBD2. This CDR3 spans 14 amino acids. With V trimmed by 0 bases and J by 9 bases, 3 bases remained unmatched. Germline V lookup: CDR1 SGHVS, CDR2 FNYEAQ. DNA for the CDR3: TGTGCCAGCAGCTTAGCTAGCGGGAGTGGTGAGCAGTTCTTC. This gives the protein CASSLASGSGEQFF.

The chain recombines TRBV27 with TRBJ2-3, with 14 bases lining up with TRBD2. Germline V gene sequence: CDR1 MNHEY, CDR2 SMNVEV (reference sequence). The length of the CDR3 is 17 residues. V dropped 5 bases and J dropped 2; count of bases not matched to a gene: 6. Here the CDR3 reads CASSDLTSGGATDTQYF. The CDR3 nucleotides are TGTGCCAGCAGTGACTTGACTAGCGGGGGGGCCACAGATACGCAGTATTTT.

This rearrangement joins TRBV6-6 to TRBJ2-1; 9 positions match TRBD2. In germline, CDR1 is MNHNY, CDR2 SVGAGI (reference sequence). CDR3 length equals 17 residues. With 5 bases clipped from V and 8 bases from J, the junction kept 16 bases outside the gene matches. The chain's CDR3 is CASSPMKAGGNIHEQFF. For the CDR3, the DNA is TGTGCCAGCAGTCCCATGAAAGCGGGAGGTAATATTCATGAGCAGTTCTTC.

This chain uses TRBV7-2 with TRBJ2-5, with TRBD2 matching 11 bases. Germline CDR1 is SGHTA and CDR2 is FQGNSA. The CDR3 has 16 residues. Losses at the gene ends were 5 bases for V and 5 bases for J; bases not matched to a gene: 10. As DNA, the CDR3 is TGTGCCAGCAGCCGTAGCGGGGGGGCCAAATGGGAGACCCAGTACTTC. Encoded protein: CASSRSGGAKWETQYF.

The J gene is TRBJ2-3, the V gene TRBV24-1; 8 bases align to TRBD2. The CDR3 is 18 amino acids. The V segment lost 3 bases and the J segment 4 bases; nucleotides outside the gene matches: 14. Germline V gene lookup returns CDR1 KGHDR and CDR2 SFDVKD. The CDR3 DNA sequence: TGTGCCACCAGTGATACTACCGCAGCGGGGGCCGCGGCAGATACGCAGTATTTT. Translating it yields CATSDTTAAGAAADTQYF.

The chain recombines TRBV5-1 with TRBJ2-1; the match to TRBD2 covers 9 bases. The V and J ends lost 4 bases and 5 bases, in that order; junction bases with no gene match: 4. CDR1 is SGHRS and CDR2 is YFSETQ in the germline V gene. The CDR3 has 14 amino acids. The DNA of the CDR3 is TGCGCCAGCAGCGGCGGGGGGGCGAACAATGAGCAGTTCTTC. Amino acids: CASSGGGANNEQFF.

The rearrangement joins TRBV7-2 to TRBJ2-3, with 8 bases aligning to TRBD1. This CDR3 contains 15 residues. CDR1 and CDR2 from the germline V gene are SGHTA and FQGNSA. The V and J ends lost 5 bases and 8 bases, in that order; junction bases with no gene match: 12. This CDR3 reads CASSPGGYVVGTQYF. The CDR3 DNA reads TGTGCCAGCAGCCCAGGGGGCTACGTCGTAGGTACGCAGTATTTT.

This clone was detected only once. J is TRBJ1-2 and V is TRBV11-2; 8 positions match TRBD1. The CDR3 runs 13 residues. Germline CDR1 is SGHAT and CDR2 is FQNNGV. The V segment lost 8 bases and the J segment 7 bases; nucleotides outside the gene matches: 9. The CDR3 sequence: CASGVTGVAGYTF. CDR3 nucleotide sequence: TGTGCCAGCGGGGTGACAGGGGTGGCTGGCTACACCTTC. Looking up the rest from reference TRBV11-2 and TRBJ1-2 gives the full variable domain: EAGVAQSPRYKIIEKRQSVAFWCNPISGHATLYWYQQILGQGPKLLIQFQNNGVVDDSQLPKDRFSAERLKGVDSTLKIQPAKLEDSAVYLCASGVTGVAGYTFGSGTRLTVV.

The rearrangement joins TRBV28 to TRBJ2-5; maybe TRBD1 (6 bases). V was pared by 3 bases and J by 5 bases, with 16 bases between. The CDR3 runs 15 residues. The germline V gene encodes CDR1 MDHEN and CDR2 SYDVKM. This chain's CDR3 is CASSFNRAWGETQYF. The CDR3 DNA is TGTGCCAGCAGTTTTAACAGGGCTTGGGGGGAGACCCAGTACTTC.

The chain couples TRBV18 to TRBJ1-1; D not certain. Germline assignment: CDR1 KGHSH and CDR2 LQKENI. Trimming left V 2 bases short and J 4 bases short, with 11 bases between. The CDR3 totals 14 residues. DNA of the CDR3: TGTGCCAGCTCACCAACAACTACGGGCACTGAAGCTTTCTTT. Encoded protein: CASSPTTTGTEAFF.

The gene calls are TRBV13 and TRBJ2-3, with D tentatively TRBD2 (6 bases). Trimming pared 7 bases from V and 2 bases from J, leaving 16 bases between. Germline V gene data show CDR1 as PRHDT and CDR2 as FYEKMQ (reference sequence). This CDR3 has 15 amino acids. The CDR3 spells CASNRRDATTDTQYF. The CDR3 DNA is TGTGCCAGCAATCGGCGGGACGCTACCACAGATACGCAGTATTTT.

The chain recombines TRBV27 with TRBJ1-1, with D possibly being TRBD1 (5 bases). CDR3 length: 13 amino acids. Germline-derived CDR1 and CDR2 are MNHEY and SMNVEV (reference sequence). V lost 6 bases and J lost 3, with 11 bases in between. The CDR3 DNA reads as TGTGCCAGCAGCAGGGAGGCCGACACTGAAGCTTTCTTT. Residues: CASSREADTEAFF.